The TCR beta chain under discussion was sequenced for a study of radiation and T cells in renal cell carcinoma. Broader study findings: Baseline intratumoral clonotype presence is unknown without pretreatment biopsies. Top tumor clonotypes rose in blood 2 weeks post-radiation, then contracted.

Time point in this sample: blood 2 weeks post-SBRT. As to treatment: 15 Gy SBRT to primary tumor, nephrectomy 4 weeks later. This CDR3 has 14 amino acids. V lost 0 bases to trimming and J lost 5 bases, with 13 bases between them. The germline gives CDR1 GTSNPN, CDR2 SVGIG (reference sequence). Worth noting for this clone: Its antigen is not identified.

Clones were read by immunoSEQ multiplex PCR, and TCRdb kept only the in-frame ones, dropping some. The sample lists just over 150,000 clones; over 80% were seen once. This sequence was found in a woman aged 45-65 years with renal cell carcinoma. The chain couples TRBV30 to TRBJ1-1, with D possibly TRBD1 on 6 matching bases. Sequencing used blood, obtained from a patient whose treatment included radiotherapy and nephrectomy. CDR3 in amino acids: CAWSVRGAGTEAFF. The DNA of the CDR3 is TGTGCCTGGAGTGTACGGGGGGCTGGAACTGAAGCTTTCTTT.